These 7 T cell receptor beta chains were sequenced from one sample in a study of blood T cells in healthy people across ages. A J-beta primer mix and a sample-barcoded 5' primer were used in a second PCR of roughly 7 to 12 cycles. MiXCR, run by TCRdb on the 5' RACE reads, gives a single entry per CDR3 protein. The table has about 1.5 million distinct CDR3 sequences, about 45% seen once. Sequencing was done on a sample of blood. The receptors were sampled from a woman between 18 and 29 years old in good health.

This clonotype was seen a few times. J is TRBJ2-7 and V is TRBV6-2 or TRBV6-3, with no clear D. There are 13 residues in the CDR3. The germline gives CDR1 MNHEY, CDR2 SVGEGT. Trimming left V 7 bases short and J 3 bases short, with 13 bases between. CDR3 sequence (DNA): TGTGCCAGCATGGGTTTACCTCTCTACGAGCAGTACTTC. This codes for CASMGLPLYEQYF.

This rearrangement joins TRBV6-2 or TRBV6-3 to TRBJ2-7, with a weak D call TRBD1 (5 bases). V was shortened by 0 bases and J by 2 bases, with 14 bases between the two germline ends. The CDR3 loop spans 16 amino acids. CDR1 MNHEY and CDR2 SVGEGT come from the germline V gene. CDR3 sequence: CASSYSGRGLAYEQYF. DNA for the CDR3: TGTGCCAGCAGTTACTCGGGAAGGGGCCTCGCCTACGAGCAGTACTTC.

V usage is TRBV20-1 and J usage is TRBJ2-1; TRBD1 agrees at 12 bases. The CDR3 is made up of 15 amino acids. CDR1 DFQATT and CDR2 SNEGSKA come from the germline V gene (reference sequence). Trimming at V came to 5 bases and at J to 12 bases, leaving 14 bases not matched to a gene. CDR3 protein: CSALRPGQGALLQFF. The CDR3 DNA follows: TGCAGTGCTCTAAGACCGGGACAGGGGGCTTTATTGCAGTTCTTC.

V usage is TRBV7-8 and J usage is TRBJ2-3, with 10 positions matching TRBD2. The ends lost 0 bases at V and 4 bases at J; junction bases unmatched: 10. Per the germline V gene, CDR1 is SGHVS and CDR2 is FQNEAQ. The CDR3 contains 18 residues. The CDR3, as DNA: TGTGCCAGCAGCTTAGCCTCGGCCGTAGCGGGAGGCCCAGATACGCAGTATTTT. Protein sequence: CASSLASAVAGGPDTQYF.

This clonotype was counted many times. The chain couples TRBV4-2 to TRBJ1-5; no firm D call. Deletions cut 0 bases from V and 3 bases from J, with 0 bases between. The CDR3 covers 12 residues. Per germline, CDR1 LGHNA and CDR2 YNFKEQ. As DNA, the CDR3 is TGTGCCAGCAGCCAAGACAATCAGCCCCAGCATTTT. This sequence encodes CASSQDNQPQHF.

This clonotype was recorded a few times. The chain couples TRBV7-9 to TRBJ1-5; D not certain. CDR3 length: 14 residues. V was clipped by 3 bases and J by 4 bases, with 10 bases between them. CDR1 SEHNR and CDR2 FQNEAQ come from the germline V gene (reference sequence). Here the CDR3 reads CASSLDAVNQPQHF. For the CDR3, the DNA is TGTGCCAGCAGCTTGGACGCAGTGAATCAGCCCCAGCATTTT.

CDR3 bases: TGTGCCAGCATCGCGCGGGCCGCCAAGGCCTACGAGCAGTACTTC. As protein: CASIARAAKAYEQYF. This chain links TRBV6-5 with TRBJ2-7; the D gene is possibly TRBD2 (5 bases). The V gene's germline CDR1 is MNHEY and CDR2 SVGAGI. Trimming removed 7 bases at V and 2 bases at J, with 18 bases between. The CDR3 covers 15 residues.